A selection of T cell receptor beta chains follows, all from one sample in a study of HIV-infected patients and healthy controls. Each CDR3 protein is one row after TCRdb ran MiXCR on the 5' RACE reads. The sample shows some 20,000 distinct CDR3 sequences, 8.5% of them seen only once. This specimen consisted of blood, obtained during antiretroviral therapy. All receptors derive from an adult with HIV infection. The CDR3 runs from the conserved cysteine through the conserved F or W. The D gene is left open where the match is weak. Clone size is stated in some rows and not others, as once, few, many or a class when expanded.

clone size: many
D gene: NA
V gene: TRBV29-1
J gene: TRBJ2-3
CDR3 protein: CSVDHLGGTDTQYF
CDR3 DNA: TGCAGCGTTGACCATCTAGGGGGCACAGATACGCAGTATTTT

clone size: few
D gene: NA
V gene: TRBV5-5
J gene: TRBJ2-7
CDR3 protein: CASSRTDYEQYF
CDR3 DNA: TGTGCCAGCAGCCGGACAGACTACGAGCAGTACTTC

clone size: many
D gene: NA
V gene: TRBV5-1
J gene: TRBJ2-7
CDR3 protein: CASSLAGGPYQGGSYEQYF
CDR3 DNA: TGCGCCAGCAGCTTGGCTGGGGGACCGTATCAGGGCGGCTCCTACGAGCAGTACTTC

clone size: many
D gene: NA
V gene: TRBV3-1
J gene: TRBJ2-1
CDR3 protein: CASSQDPASSNEQFF
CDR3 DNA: TGTGCCAGCAGTCAAGACCCCGCGAGTAGTAATGAGCAGTTCTTC

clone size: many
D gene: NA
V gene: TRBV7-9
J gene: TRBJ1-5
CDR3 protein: CASSLPGIQPQHF
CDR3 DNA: TGTGCCAGCAGCTTACCAGGGATTCAGCCCCAGCATTTT

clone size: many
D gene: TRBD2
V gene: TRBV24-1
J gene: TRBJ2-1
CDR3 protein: CATSDMGLAGVPEQFF
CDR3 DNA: TGTGCCACCAGTGACATGGGACTAGCGGGAGTGCCTGAGCAGTTCTTC

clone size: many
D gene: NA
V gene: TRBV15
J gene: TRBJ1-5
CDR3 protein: CATSRDRQVNQPQHF
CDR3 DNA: TGTGCCACCAGCAGAGATCGACAGGTCAATCAGCCCCAGCATTTT

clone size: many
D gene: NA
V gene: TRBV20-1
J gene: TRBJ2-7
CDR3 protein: CSAPSNHEQYF
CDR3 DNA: TGCAGTGCACCCTCGAATCACGAGCAGTACTTC

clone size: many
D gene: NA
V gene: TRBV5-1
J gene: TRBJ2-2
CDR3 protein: CASSPGTQNTGELFF
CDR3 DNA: TGCGCCAGCAGCCCCGGGACTCAGAACACCGGGGAGCTGTTTTTT

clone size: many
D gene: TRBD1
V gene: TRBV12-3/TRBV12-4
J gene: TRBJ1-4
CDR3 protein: CASSPWTGGGEKLFF
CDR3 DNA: TGTGCCAGCAGTCCTTGGACAGGGGGCGGCGAAAAACTGTTTTTT

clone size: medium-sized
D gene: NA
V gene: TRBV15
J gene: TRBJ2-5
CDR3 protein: CATSFHGGETQYF
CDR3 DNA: TGTGCCACCAGCTTCCACGGAGGGGAGACCCAGTACTTC

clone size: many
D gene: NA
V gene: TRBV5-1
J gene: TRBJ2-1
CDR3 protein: CASSFRDSARDEQFF
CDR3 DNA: TGCGCCAGCAGCTTCCGAGACTCAGCGCGAGATGAGCAGTTCTTC

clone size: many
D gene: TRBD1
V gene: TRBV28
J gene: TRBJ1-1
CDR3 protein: CASPSRGQAFF
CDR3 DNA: TGTGCCAGCCCGTCCAGGGGGCAAGCTTTCTTT

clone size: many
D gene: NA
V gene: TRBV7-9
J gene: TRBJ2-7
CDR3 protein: CASSFWPDEGQYF
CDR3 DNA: TGTGCCAGCAGCTTCTGGCCAGATGAAGGGCAGTACTTC

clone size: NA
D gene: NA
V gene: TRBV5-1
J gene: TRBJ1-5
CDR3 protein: CASSLDSQRNQPQHF
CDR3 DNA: TGCGCCAGCAGCTTGGATTCGCAGCGTAATCAGCCCCAGCATTTT

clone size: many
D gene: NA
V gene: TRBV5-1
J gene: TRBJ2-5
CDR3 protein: CASSLGEWRETQYF
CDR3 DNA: TGCGCCAGCAGCTTAGGGGAGTGGAGGGAGACCCAGTACTTC

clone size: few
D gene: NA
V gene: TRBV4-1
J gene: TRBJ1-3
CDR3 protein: CASSQEGRGSSGNTIYF
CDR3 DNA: TGCGCCAGCAGCCAAGAGGGAAGAGGCAGCTCTGGAAACACCATATATTTT

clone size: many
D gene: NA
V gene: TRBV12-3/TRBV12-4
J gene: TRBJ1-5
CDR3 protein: CASGPVGGQPQHF
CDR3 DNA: TGTGCCAGCGGCCCCGTGGGAGGGCAGCCCCAGCATTTT

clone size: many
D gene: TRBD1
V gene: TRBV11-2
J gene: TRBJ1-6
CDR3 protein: CASSLTSGGTGGPNSPLHF
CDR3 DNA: TGTGCCAGCAGCTTAACGTCTGGAGGGACAGGGGGCCCGAATTCACCCCTCCACTTT

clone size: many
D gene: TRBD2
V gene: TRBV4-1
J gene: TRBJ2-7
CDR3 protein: CASSQEKRESFEQYF
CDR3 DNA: TGCGCCAGCAGCCAAGAAAAGCGGGAGAGCTTCGAGCAGTACTTC

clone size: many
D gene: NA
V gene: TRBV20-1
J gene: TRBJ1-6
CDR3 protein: CSARDSSAGGNSPLHF
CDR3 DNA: TGCAGTGCTAGAGATAGCTCCGCGGGGGGTAATTCACCCCTCCACTTT

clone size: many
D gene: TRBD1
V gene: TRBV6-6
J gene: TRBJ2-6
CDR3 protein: CASSFDRELSGANVLTF
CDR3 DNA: TGTGCCAGCAGTTTTGACAGGGAGCTGTCTGGGGCCAACGTCCTGACTTTC

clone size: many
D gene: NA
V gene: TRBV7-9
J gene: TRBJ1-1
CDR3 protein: CASSRDRLIGAFF
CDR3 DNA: TGTGCCAGCAGTCGGGACCGACTAATAGGAGCTTTCTTT

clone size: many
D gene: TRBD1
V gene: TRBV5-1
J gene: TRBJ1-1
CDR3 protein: CASSLMDRGEAFF
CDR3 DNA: TGCGCCAGCAGCTTGATGGACAGGGGTGAAGCTTTCTTT

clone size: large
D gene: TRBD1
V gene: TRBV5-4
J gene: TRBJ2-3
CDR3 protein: CASSGGQVQTDTQYF
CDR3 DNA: TGTGCCAGCAGCGGCGGACAGGTCCAAACAGATACGCAGTATTTT

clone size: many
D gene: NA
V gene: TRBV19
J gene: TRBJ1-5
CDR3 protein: CASQTFGTYSNQPQHF
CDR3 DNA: TGTGCCAGTCAAACCTTCGGGACTTATAGCAATCAGCCCCAGCATTTT

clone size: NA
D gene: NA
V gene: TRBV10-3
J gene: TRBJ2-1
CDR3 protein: CAISETLYNEQFF
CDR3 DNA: TGTGCCATCAGTGAGACTCTCTACAATGAGCAGTTCTTC

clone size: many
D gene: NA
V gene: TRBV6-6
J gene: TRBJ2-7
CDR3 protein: CASSYSAYEQYF
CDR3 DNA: TGTGCCAGCAGTTACTCGGCCTACGAGCAGTACTTC

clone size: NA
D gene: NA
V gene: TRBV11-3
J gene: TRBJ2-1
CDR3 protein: CASSFRERPEQFF
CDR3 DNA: TGTGCCAGCAGCTTTAGGGAACGGCCTGAGCAGTTCTTC

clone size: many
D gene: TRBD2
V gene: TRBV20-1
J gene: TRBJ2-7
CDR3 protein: CSARRLAGGPSYEQYF
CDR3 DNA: TGCAGTGCTAGGAGGCTAGCGGGAGGCCCGTCCTACGAGCAGTACTTC

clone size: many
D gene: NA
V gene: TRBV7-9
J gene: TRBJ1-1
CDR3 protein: CASSLGGSTEAFF
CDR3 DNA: TGTGCCAGCAGCTTAGGGGGATCCACTGAAGCTTTCTTT

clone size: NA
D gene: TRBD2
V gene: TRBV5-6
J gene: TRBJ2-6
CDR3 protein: CASSFPTSGRTGANVLTF
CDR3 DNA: TGTGCCAGCAGCTTTCCGACTAGCGGGAGAACTGGGGCCAACGTCCTGACTTTC

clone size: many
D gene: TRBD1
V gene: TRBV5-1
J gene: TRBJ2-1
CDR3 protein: CASSSSTGESYNEQFF
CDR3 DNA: TGCGCCAGCAGCTCCTCGACAGGGGAGTCCTACAATGAGCAGTTCTTC

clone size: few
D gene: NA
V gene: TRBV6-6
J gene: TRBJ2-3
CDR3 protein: CASSSADYTSTQYF
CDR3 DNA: TGTGCCAGCAGTTCCGCGGACTACACAAGTACGCAGTATTTT

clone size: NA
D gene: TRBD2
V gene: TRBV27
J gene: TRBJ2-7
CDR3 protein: CASSWAGAQYF
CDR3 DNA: TGTGCCAGCAGTTGGGCGGGAGCGCAGTACTTC

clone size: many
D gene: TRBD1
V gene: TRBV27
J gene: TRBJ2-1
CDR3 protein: CASSFPGTGGGNEQFF
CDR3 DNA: TGTGCCAGCAGTTTCCCCGGGACAGGGGGAGGCAATGAGCAGTTCTTC

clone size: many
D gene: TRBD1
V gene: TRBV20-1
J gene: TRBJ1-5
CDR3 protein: CSAEPGQGVGGSQPQHF
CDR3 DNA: TGCAGTGCTGAACCGGGACAGGGGGTTGGGGGATCTCAGCCCCAGCATTTT

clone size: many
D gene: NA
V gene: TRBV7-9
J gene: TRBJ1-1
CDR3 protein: CASSPGNSRDSTEAFF
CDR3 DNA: TGTGCCAGCAGCCCCGGAAATTCCAGGGATAGCACTGAAGCTTTCTTT

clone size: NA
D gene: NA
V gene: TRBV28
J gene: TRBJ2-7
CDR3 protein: CASSTYEQYF
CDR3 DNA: TGTGCCAGCAGTACCTACGAGCAGTACTTC

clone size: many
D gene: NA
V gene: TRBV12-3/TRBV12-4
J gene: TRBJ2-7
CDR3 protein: CASSSTDYEQYF
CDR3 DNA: TGTGCCAGCAGCTCGACCGACTACGAGCAGTACTTC

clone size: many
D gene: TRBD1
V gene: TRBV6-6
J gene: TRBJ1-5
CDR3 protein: CASSRQGDQPQHF
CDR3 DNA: TGTGCCAGCAGTAGACAGGGTGATCAGCCCCAGCATTTT

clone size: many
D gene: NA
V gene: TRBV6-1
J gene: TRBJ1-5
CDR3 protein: CASSEVLDGGQPQHF
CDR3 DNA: TGTGCCAGCAGTGAGGTTCTCGATGGGGGTCAGCCCCAGCATTTT

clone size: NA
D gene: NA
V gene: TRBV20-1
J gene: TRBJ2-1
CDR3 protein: CSARSQEGYHNEQFF
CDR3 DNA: TGCAGTGCTAGATCACAGGAGGGGTATCACAATGAGCAGTTCTTC